These 27 T cell receptor beta chains were sequenced from one sample in a study of T cell responses to AZD1222 COVID-19 vaccine. Profiling relied on immunoSEQ multiplex PCR, and the TCRdb table lists in-frame clones only, not all of them. The sample shows approximately 90,000 clones, over 75% of them seen only once. Sample: peripheral blood, taken on day 0 of AZD1222 vaccination. The receptors here all came from an adult in good health.

This clone was observed a handful of times. J is TRBJ2-3 and V is TRBV10-1; D is possibly TRBD2 (6 bases). CDR1 is WNHNN, CDR2 SYGVQD, per germline (reference sequence). The CDR3 consists of 14 residues. The ends were cut back, 4 bases at V and 1 base at J, with 9 bases in the middle. Written as DNA, the CDR3 is TGCGCCAGCAGTGTAGCGGAGGGCACAGATACGCAGTATTTT. Translated, it gives CASSVAEGTDTQYF.

This clone was detected only once. The genes are TRBV6-5 and TRBJ1-2; TRBD1 might be the D (5 bases). CDR1 is MNHEY and CDR2 is SVGAGI in the germline V gene. Trimming shortened V by 0 bases and J by 7 bases, and 12 bases separated the two germline ends. CDR3 length equals 14 residues. The CDR3 loop reads CASSYSAGLAGYTF. The CDR3 DNA sequence: TGTGCCAGCAGTTACTCGGCAGGGTTGGCTGGCTACACCTTC.

The chain recombines TRBV9 with TRBJ2-7; D might be TRBD2 (7 bases). V lost 4 bases to trimming and J lost 4 bases, with 15 bases between them. The length of the CDR3 is 14 residues. The germline gives CDR1 SGDLS, CDR2 YYNGEE. The chain's CDR3 is CASSRGAGEYEQYF. CDR3 sequence (DNA): TGTGCCAGCAGCCGGGGGGCGGGAGAATACGAGCAGTACTTC.

The chain combines TRBV5-1 with TRBJ2-1; D is possibly TRBD1 or TRBD2 (5 bases each). The CDR3 length is 17 residues. The ends were cut back, 6 bases at V and 6 bases at J, with 25 bases in the middle. Germline CDR1 and CDR2: SGHRS and YFSETQ. DNA of the CDR3: TGCGCCAGCACCACGGCAAGGGGCGGGTTTTCCCCCAATGAGCAGTTCTTC. Protein: CASTTARGGFSPNEQFF. Together with reference TRBV5-1 and TRBJ2-1, the CDR3 gives the full variable domain: KAGVTQTPRYLIKTRGQQVTLSCSPISGHRSVSWYQQTPGQGLQFLFEYFSETQRNKGNFPGRFSGRQFSNSRSEMNVSTLELGDSALYLCASTTARGGFSPNEQFFGPGTRLTVL.

The chain uses TRBV19 and TRBJ2-7; perhaps TRBD1 as D (6 bases). The germline V gene has CDR1 LNHDA and CDR2 SQIVND (reference sequence). This CDR3 has 14 residues. Trimming removed 0 bases at V and 7 bases at J, with 13 bases between. The CDR3 bases are TGTGCCAGTAGTATAGAGTTGGGGGCGAAAGAGCAGTACTTC. It translates to CASSIELGAKEQYF.

This clone rates as medium-sized. This chain's CDR3 is CASSQGWGAQTEAFF. As DNA, the CDR3 is TGTGCCAGCAGCCAAGGCTGGGGGGCGCAGACTGAAGCTTTCTTT. The J gene is TRBJ1-1, the V gene TRBV14; a possible D gene is TRBD1 (6 bases). This CDR3 is built from 15 residues. V dropped 1 base and J dropped 5 bases, with 14 bases sitting between them. Germline-derived CDR1 and CDR2 are SGHDN and FVKESK.

This chain joins TRBV19 and TRBJ1-5; D is unresolved. The CDR3 runs 14 residues. The V end was cut by 1 base, the J end by 3 bases, with 7 bases between. Germline V gene sequence: CDR1 LNHDA, CDR2 SQIVND (reference sequence). The CDR3 reads CASSIAGNNQPQHF. The CDR3 nucleotides are TGTGCCAGTAGTATAGCCGGGAACAATCAGCCCCAGCATTTT.

The chain employs TRBV28 and TRBJ1-1, with 7 bases identical to TRBD1. The ends lost 5 bases at V and 8 bases at J; junction bases unmatched: 11. The germline V gene has CDR1 MDHEN and CDR2 SYDVKM. The length of the CDR3 is 14 residues. CDR3 amino acids: CASSKRQGPSEAFF. In DNA, the CDR3 is TGTGCCAGCAGTAAGAGACAGGGCCCCTCCGAAGCTTTCTTT.

The chain links TRBV21-1 to TRBJ2-2; TRBD1 is the table's D call, not checked against the DNA. TRBV21-1 is a known pseudogene. The CDR3 totals 16 residues. The DNA of the CDR3 is TGTGCCAGCAGCAAAGAGGGACAGGGGCGCACCGGGGAGCTGTTTTTT. The encoded protein is CASSKEGQGRTGELFF.

The genes are TRBV5-1 and TRBJ1-1; TRBD1 aligns across 9 bases. After removal of 3 bases from V and 3 bases from J, the junction contained 6 bases not matched to a gene. The CDR3 has 15 amino acids. Per germline, CDR1 SGHRS and CDR2 YFSETQ. CDR3 in amino acids: CASSYGQGRDTEAFF. CDR3 DNA sequence: TGCGCCAGCAGCTACGGACAGGGGAGGGACACTGAAGCTTTCTTT. The variable domain in full, completed from reference TRBV5-1 and TRBJ1-1, reads KAGVTQTPRYLIKTRGQQVTLSCSPISGHRSVSWYQQTPGQGLQFLFEYFSETQRNKGNFPGRFSGRQFSNSRSEMNVSTLELGDSALYLCASSYGQGRDTEAFFGQGTRLTVV.

The chain recombines TRBV9 with TRBJ2-1; 7 bases are shared with TRBD2. Trimming cost V 3 bases and J 2 bases; bases outside gene matches: 2. Per the germline V gene, CDR1 is SGDLS and CDR2 is YYNGEE. The CDR3 has 14 residues. The CDR3 region is CASSGGLPYNEQFF. CDR3 nucleotide sequence: TGTGCCAGCAGCGGGGGACTACCCTACAATGAGCAGTTCTTC. The whole variable domain, remainder taken from reference TRBV9 and TRBJ2-1, is DSGVTQTPKHLITATGQRVTLRCSPRSGDLSVYWYQQSLDQGLQFLIQYYNGEERAKGNILERFSAQQFPDLHSELNLSSLELGDSALYFCASSGGLPYNEQFFGPGTRLTVL.

The genes are TRBV28 and TRBJ1-1, with D maybe TRBD1 (5 bases). CDR3 length: 14 amino acids. Germline V gives CDR1 MDHEN, CDR2 SYDVKM. The V gene lost 4 bases and the J gene lost 3 bases, with 12 bases spanning the gap. The DNA of the CDR3 is TGTGCCAGCAGTTGGGGACGGCTAGACACTGAAGCTTTCTTT. Protein product: CASSWGRLDTEAFF.

V and J are TRBV18 and TRBJ2-7; D possibly corresponds to TRBD1 (6 bases). The CDR3 runs 14 residues. Germline V lookup: CDR1 KGHSH, CDR2 LQKENI. V lost 3 bases to trimming and J lost 0 bases, with 9 bases between them. The CDR3 is CASSPGHSSYEQYF. The DNA of the CDR3 is TGTGCCAGCTCACCGGGACATTCCTCCTACGAGCAGTACTTC.

The chain employs TRBV6-5 and TRBJ2-2; D is undetermined. V was clipped by 6 bases and J by 5 bases, with 13 bases between them. The CDR3 loop spans 14 amino acids. Germline V gene sequence: CDR1 MNHEY, CDR2 SVGAGI. The CDR3 DNA is TGTGCCAGCAGCCCCACGTATGGTACCGGGGAGCTGTTTTTT. This sequence encodes CASSPTYGTGELFF.

This chain links TRBV5-4 with TRBJ1-2; no clear D gene. The CDR3 totals 12 residues. From germline, CDR1 is SGHNT and CDR2 YYREEE (reference sequence). The V and J ends lost 4 bases and 8 bases respectively, with 12 bases between them. The CDR3 reads CASSVTGGGYTF. In DNA, the CDR3 is TGTGCCAGCAGCGTAACGGGAGGCGGCTACACCTTC.

The rearrangement links TRBV7-3 to TRBJ2-1; D remains unclear. CDR1 is SGHTA and CDR2 is FQGTGA in the germline V gene. Trimming pared 5 bases from V and 7 bases from J, leaving 9 bases between. This CDR3 contains 12 residues. The CDR3 loop is CASSVDLNEQFF. CDR3 nucleotides: TGTGCCAGCAGCGTCGACTTAAATGAGCAGTTCTTC.

The DNA for the CDR3 is TGTGCCAGCAGCAACGATTACGAGCAGTACTTC. Translation: CASSNDYEQYF. The gene calls are TRBV7-9 and TRBJ2-7; unclear D gene. Germline loops: CDR1 SEHNR, CDR2 FQNEAQ (reference sequence). The CDR3 contains 11 residues. V lost 5 bases and J lost 4, with 6 bases in between. The complete variable domain, with remaining parts taken from reference TRBV7-9 and TRBJ2-7, reads DTGVSQNPRHKITKRGQNVTFRCDPISEHNRLYWYRQTLGQGPEFLTYFQNEAQLEKSRLLSDRFSAERPKGSFSTLEIQRTEQGDSAMYLCASSNDYEQYFGPGTRLTVT.

J is TRBJ2-3 and V is TRBV24-1, with D tentatively TRBD2 (5 bases). Trimming shortened V by 7 bases and J by 5 bases, and 9 bases separated the two germline ends. Germline assignment: CDR1 KGHDR and CDR2 SFDVKD. This CDR3 spans 12 amino acids. The CDR3 DNA reads as TGTGCCACCAGCTCGGAGGAAGATACGCAGTATTTT. Its translation is CATSSEEDTQYF.

The chain links TRBV30 to TRBJ2-6, with a weak D call TRBD1 (5 bases). Trimming stripped 1 base from V and 4 bases from J, with 5 bases between. The CDR3 length is 13 residues. Germline CDR1 GTSNPN, CDR2 SVGIG (reference sequence). The CDR3 nucleotides read TGTGCCTGGAGTGGGACAGGGGCCAACGTCCTGACTTTC. It is translated as CAWSGTGANVLTF.

The chain recombines TRBV5-8 with TRBJ2-1; 13 bases are a match to TRBD2. CDR3 length: 13 amino acids. The germline CDR1 and CDR2 sequences are SGHTS and YDEGEE. Trimming removed 6 bases from V and 11 bases from J; junction bases left unmatched: 5. In nucleotides, the CDR3 is TGTGCCAGCACCCCGACTAGCGGGAGGCAGCAGTTCTTC. Residues: CASTPTSGRQQFF.

This clone was seen more than once but under ten times. The rearrangement joins TRBV27 to TRBJ2-2; unclear D gene. CDR3 length: 14 amino acids. Per germline, CDR1 MNHEY and CDR2 SMNVEV (reference sequence). Deletions cut 5 bases from V and 6 bases from J, with 13 bases between. The CDR3 region has the DNA TGTGCCAGCAGTCCCCCCGACAAGGCCGGGGAGCTGTTTTTT. It encodes CASSPPDKAGELFF.

V usage is TRBV2 and J usage is TRBJ1-3, with D possibly being TRBD1 (5 bases). Germline CDR1 reads SNHLY; CDR2 reads FYNNEI. V was cut by 6 bases and J by 1 base, with 7 bases left in between. The CDR3 loop spans 13 amino acids. The CDR3 spells CASRGGSGNTIYF. The DNA of the CDR3 is TGTGCCAGCAGGGGGGGGTCTGGAAACACCATATATTTT.

The CDR3 here is CASSPSGGSTDTQYF. CDR3 nucleotides: TGTGCCAGCAGCCCCAGCGGGGGGTCCACAGATACGCAGTATTTT. The chain has TRBV7-9 and TRBJ2-3; TRBD2 matches at 9 bases. The V gene's germline CDR1 is SEHNR and CDR2 FQNEAQ (reference sequence). This CDR3 contains 15 residues. With 5 bases clipped from V and 2 bases from J, the junction kept 5 bases outside the gene matches.

In its sample, this clone was seen a few times. The V call is TRBV2, the J call TRBJ1-5, with 8 bases lining up with TRBD1. The CDR3 length is 14 residues. Looked up from germline, CDR1 is SNHLY and CDR2 is FYNNEI. The ends lost 5 bases at V and 7 bases at J; junction bases unmatched: 7. The CDR3 DNA reads as TGTGCCAGCAGTAGTACAGGGGGATGGCAGCCCCAGCATTTT. As protein: CASSSTGGWQPQHF.

This clone was counted a single time. This chain joins TRBV2 and TRBJ1-5; 7 bases are a match to TRBD1. The CDR3 runs 14 residues. The V segment lost 6 bases and the J segment 1 base; nucleotides outside the gene matches: 3. Germline values: CDR1 SNHLY, CDR2 FYNNEI. CDR3 nucleotide sequence: TGTGCCAGCAGCTACAGGGGAAGCAATCAGCCCCAGCATTTT. As protein: CASSYRGSNQPQHF.

The chain has TRBV12-1 and TRBJ1-5. TRBV12-1 is a pseudogene. This CDR3 comprises 14 residues. The CDR3 DNA is TGTGCCAGCAGCTTTCGGGGGCTCAATCAGCCCCAGCATTTT. Protein: CASSFRGLNQPQHF.

The chain links TRBV2 to TRBJ1-6, with 7 nucleotides matching TRBD1. Germline assignment: CDR1 SNHLY and CDR2 FYNNEI. V lost 5 bases to trimming and J lost 6 bases; unmatched junction nucleotides: 13. This CDR3 comprises 17 residues. The CDR3 here is CASSLLDGTAANSPLHF. The CDR3 region has the DNA TGTGCCAGCAGTTTATTAGACGGGACAGCCGCTAATTCACCCCTCCACTTT. The whole variable domain, filled in from reference TRBV2 and TRBJ1-6, reads EPEVTQTPSHQVTQMGQEVILRCVPISNHLYFYWYRQILGQKVEFLVSFYNNEISEKSEIFDDQFSVERPDGSNFTLKIRSTKLEDSAMYFCASSLLDGTAANSPLHFGNGTRLTVT.